The 9 T cell receptor beta chains given below trace back to one sample, sequenced in a study of blood T cell repertoires in COVID-19. Sequenced by immunoSEQ multiplex PCR; TCRdb stores in-frame clones only, minus some. There are more than 250,000 clones in the sample; 89% occur only once, and under 7.5% lies in the top ten. Material for sequencing was peripheral blood. The source of these receptors is a man between 18 and 35 years old who had recovered from COVID-19.

This clone was seen a few times. This sequence joins TRBV18 and TRBJ1-4; possibly TRBD1 for D (5 bases). CDR3 length equals 16 residues. Germline CDR1 reads KGHSH; CDR2 reads LQKENI. Trimming shortened V by 3 bases and J by 0 bases, and 11 bases separated the two germline ends. CDR3 nucleotides: TGTGCCAGCTCACCGATGGGGACTGCAACTAATGAAAAACTGTTTTTT. Translation: CASSPMGTATNEKLFF.

This clone was observed a few times. This sequence joins TRBV5-4 and TRBJ1-2; 7 positions agree with TRBD1. The J segment lost 8 bases and the V segment lost 0 bases, leaving 7 bases of the junction unmatched. CDR3 length equals 14 residues. Germline V gene sequence: CDR1 SGHNT, CDR2 YYREEE (reference sequence). CDR3: CASSLGQGLGGYTF. Written as DNA, the CDR3 is TGTGCCAGCAGCTTGGGACAGGGTCTAGGCGGCTACACCTTC.

This rearrangement joins TRBV5-4 to TRBJ1-2, with TRBD1 as a possible D gene (6 bases). CDR1 is SGHNT and CDR2 is YYREEE in the germline V gene (reference sequence). This CDR3 has 14 residues. V was shortened by 4 bases and J by 7 bases, with 17 bases between the two germline ends. The CDR3 region is CASSPGTLGFGYTF. The CDR3, as DNA: TGTGCCAGCAGCCCGGGGACACTGGGATTTGGCTACACCTTC.

This clone appeared a few times. This rearrangement joins TRBV2 to TRBJ1-3; 7 bases are a match to TRBD1. Germline CDR1 SNHLY, CDR2 FYNNEI. The trim removed 2 bases at V and 2 bases at J, leaving 9 bases unmatched. The CDR3 is made up of 17 amino acids. The CDR3 DNA sequence: TGTGCCAGCAGTGAATTTAAGTGGACAGGTACTGGAAACACCATATATTTT. Amino acids: CASSEFKWTGTGNTIYF.

The chain couples TRBV5-6 to TRBJ2-1; D might be TRBD1 (5 bases). Germline V gene sequence: CDR1 SGHDT, CDR2 YYEEEE. The CDR3 is 16 residues long. V lost 4 bases and J lost 6, with 20 bases in between. DNA of the CDR3: TGTGCCAGCAGCGCCATGGGCCAGGGCGGCGGCAATGAGCAGTTCTTC. Its protein is CASSAMGQGGGNEQFF.

This rearrangement joins TRBV18 to TRBJ2-3, with TRBD1 identical over 7 bases. J lost 2 bases, V lost 6 bases, and 8 bases had no gene match. Per the germline V gene, CDR1 is KGHSH and CDR2 is LQKENI. The CDR3 consists of 15 residues. The CDR3 DNA follows: TGTGCCAGCTCTCCAAACAGGGGACCCACAGATACGCAGTATTTT. Its translation is CASSPNRGPTDTQYF.

The rearrangement uses TRBV27 and TRBJ2-1; a weak D match, TRBD1 (5 bases). Per germline, CDR1 MNHEY and CDR2 SMNVEV (reference sequence). This CDR3 is built from 13 residues. The germline V and J ends were trimmed by 3 bases and 7 bases, with 10 bases remaining between them. CDR3 coding DNA: TGTGCCAGCAGTTTCGTAGGGGCAAATGAGCAGTTCTTC. It yields the protein CASSFVGANEQFF.

The V gene is TRBV9, the J gene TRBJ1-1; no clear D gene. The CDR3 loop spans 14 amino acids. CDR1 is SGDLS, CDR2 YYNGEE, per germline. V lost 4 bases, J lost 4 bases, and 14 bases lay in between. The CDR3 reads CASSPAGSSTEAFF. CDR3 coding DNA: TGTGCCAGCAGCCCTGCGGGGAGTAGCACTGAAGCTTTCTTT. Looking up the rest from reference TRBV9 and TRBJ1-1 gives the full variable domain: DSGVTQTPKHLITATGQRVTLRCSPRSGDLSVYWYQQSLDQGLQFLIQYYNGEERAKGNILERFSAQQFPDLHSELNLSSLELGDSALYFCASSPAGSSTEAFFGQGTRLTVV.

This rearrangement joins TRBV3-1 (or the pseudogene TRBV3-2) to TRBJ2-5; 9 nucleotides match TRBD1. Per germline, CDR1 LGHDT and CDR2 YNNKEL (reference sequence). After removal of 3 bases from V and 2 bases from J, the junction contained 4 bases not matched to a gene. The CDR3 has 15 amino acids. The CDR3 loop reads CASSQPGTGQETQYF. The CDR3 DNA sequence: TGTGCCAGCAGCCAGCCCGGGACAGGGCAAGAGACCCAGTACTTC.